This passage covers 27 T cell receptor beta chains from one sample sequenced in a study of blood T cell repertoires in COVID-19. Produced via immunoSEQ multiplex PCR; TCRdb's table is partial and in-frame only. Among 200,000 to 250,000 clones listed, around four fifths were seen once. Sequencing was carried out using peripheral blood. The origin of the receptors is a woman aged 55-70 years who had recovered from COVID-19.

This CDR3 reads CASRITSGGAAGELFF. DNA for the CDR3: TGTGCCAGTAGGATCACTAGCGGGGGGGCGGCCGGGGAGCTGTTTTTT. The chain has TRBV19 and TRBJ2-2, with 13 bases lining up with TRBD2. With V trimmed by 6 bases and J by 6 bases, 7 bases remained unmatched. Germline V gene lookup returns CDR1 LNHDA and CDR2 SQIVND (reference sequence). The CDR3 covers 16 residues.

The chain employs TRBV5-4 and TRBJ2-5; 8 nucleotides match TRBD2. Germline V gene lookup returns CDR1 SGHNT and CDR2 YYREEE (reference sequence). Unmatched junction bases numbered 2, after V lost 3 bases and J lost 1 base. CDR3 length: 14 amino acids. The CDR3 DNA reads TGTGCCAGCAGCTCCCGGGGGGGCCAAGAGACCCAGTACTTC. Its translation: CASSSRGGQETQYF.

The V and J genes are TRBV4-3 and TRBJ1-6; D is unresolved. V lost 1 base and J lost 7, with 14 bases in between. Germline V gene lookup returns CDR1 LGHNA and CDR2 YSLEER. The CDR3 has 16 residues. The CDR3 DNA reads TGCGCCAGCAGCCAAGGGGTCATGAGGAGGAATTCACCCCTCCACTTT. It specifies CASSQGVMRRNSPLHF.

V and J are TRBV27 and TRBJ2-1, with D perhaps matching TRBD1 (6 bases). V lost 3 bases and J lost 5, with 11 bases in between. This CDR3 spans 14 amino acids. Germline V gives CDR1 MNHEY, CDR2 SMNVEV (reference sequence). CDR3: CASSLRPGDNEQFF. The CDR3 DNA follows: TGTGCCAGCAGTTTGAGGCCAGGGGACAATGAGCAGTTCTTC.

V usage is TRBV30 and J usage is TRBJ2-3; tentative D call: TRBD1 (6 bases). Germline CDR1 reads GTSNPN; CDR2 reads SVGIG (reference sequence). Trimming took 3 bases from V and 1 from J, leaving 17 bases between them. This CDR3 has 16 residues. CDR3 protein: CAWSFEDRRGTDTQYF. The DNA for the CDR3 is TGTGCCTGGAGCTTCGAGGACAGACGAGGCACAGATACGCAGTATTTT.

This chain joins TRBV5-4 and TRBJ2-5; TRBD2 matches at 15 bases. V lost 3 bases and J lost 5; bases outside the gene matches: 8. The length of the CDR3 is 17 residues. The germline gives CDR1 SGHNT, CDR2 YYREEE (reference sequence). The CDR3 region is CASSSRSGLAGGETQYF. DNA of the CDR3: TGTGCCAGCAGCTCAAGATCTGGACTAGCGGGGGGGGAGACCCAGTACTTC.

The DNA for the CDR3 is TGTGCCAGCAGCTCAGGGGACCGATCCTACAATGAGCAGTTCTTC. Protein: CASSSGDRSYNEQFF. The chain carries TRBV11-3 and TRBJ2-1; a possible D gene is TRBD1 (6 bases). The CDR3 totals 15 residues. Germline assignment: CDR1 SGHNT and CDR2 YENEEA. V was cut by 4 bases and J by 1 base, with 11 bases left in between.

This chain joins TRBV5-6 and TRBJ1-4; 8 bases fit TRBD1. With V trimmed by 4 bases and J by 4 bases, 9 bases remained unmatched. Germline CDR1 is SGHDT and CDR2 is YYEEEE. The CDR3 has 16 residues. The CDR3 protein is CASSRTGGNLNEKLFF. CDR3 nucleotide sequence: TGTGCCAGCAGCAGAACAGGGGGGAACCTTAATGAAAAACTGTTTTTT.

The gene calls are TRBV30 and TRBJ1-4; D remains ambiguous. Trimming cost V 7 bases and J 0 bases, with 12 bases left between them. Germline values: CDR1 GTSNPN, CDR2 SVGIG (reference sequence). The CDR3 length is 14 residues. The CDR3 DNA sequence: TGTGCCTTGACTACTTCTGCAACTAATGAAAAACTGTTTTTT. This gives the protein CALTTSATNEKLFF.

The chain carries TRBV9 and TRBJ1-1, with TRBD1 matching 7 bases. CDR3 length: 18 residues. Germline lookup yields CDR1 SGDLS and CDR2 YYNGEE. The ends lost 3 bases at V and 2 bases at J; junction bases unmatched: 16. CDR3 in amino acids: CASSAGRDRALGNTEAFF. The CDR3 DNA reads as TGTGCCAGCAGCGCTGGTAGAGACAGGGCCCTTGGAAACACTGAAGCTTTCTTT.

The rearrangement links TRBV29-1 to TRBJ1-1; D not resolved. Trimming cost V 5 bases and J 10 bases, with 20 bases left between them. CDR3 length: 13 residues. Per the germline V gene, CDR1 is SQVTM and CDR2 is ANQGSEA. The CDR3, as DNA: TGCAGCGTTCTCCCGGAGCAGTCGTCCTCAGCTTTCTTT. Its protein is CSVLPEQSSSAFF. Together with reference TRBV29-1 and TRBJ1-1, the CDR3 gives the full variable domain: SAVISQKPSRDICQRGTSLTIQCQVDSQVTMMFWYRQQPGQSLTLIATANQGSEATYESGFVIDKFPISRPNLTFSTLTVSNMSPEDSSIYLCSVLPEQSSSAFFGQGTRLTVV.

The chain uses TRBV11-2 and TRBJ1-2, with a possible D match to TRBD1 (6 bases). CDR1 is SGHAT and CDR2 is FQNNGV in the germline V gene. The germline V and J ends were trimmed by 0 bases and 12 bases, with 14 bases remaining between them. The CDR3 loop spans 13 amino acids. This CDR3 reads CASSLDYRAAHTF. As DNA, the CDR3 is TGTGCCAGCAGCTTAGACTACAGGGCGGCCCACACCTTC.

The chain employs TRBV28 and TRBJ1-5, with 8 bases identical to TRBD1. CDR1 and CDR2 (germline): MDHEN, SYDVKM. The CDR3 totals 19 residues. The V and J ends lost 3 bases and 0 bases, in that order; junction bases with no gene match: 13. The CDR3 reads CASSLPDRGPYGSNQPQHF. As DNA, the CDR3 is TGTGCCAGCAGTTTGCCCGACAGGGGCCCCTATGGTAGCAATCAGCCCCAGCATTTT.

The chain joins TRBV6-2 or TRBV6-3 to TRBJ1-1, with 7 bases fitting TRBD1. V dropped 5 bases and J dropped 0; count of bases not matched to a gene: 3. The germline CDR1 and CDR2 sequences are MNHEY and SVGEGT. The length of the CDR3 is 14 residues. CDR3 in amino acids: CASSPDRVNTEAFF. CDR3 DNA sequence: TGTGCCAGCAGTCCCGACAGGGTGAACACTGAAGCTTTCTTT.

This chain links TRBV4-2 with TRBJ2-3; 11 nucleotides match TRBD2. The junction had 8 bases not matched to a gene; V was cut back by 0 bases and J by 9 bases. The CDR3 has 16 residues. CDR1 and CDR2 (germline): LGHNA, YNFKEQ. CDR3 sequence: CASSQDLAGGLRTQYF. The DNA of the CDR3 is TGTGCCAGCAGCCAAGATTTAGCGGGGGGGCTGAGAACGCAGTATTTT.

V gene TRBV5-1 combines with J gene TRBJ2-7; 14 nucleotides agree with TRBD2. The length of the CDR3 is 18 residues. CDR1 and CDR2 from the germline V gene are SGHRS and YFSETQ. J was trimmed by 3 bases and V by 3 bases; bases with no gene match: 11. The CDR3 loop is CASSSTSGGAIGIYEQYF. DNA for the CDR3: TGCGCCAGCAGCTCGACTAGCGGGGGGGCCATTGGTATCTACGAGCAGTACTTC.

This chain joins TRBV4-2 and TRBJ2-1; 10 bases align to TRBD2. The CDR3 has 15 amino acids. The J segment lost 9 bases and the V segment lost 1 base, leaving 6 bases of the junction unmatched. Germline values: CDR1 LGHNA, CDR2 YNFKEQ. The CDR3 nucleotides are TGTGCCAGCAGCCAAGTGAGCGGGGGGGCGGGTGAGCAGTTCTTC. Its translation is CASSQVSGGAGEQFF.

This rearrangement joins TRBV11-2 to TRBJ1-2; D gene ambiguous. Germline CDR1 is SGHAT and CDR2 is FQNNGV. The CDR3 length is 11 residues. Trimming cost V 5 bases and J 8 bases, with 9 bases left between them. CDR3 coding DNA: TGTGCCAGCAGCCTAGGAGAAGGCTACACCTTC. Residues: CASSLGEGYTF.

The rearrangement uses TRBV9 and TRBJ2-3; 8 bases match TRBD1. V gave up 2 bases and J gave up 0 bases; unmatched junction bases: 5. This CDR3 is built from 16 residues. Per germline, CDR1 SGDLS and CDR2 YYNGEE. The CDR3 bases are TGTGCCAGCAGCGTTGGCCAGGGGGCTAGCACAGATACGCAGTATTTT. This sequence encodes CASSVGQGASTDTQYF.

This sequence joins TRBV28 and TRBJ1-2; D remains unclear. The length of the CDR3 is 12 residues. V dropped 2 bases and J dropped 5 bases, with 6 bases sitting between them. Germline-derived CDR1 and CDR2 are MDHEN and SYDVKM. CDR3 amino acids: CASSLPSYGYTF. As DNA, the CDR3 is TGTGCCAGCAGTTTACCGTCTTATGGCTACACCTTC.

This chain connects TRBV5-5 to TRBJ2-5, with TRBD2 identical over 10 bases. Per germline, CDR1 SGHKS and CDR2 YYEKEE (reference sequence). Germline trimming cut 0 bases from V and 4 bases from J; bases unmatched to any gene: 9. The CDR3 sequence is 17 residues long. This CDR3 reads CASSLAPAGGRAETQYF. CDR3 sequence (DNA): TGTGCCAGCAGCTTGGCCCCAGCGGGGGGGCGGGCAGAGACCCAGTACTTC.

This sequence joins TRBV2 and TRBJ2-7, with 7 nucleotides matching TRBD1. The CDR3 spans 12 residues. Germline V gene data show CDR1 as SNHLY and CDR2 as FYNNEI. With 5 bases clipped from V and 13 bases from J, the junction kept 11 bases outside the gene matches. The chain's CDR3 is CASSQTGLEVYF. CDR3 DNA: TGTGCCAGCAGTCAGACAGGGTTGGAGGTATACTTC.

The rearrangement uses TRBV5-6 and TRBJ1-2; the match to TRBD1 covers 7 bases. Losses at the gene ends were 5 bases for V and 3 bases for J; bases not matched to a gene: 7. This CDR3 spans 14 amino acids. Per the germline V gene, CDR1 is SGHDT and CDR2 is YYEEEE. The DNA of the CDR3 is TGTGCCAGCAGTCCCCAGGGGGGCCACTATGGCTACACCTTC. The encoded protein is CASSPQGGHYGYTF.

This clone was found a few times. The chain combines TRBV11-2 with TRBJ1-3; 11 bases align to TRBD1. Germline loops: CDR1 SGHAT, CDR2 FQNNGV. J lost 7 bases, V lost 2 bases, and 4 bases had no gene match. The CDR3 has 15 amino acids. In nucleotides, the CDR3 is TGTGCCAGCAGCTTATCCGGGACAGGGGGGAACACCATATATTTT. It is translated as CASSLSGTGGNTIYF.

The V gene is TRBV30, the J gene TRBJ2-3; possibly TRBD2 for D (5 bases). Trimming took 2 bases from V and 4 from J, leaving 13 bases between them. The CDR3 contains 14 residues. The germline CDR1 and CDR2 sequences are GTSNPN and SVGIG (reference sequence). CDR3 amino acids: CAWSIGRRSDTQYF. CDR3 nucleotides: TGTGCCTGGAGTATAGGGAGACGATCAGATACGCAGTATTTT.

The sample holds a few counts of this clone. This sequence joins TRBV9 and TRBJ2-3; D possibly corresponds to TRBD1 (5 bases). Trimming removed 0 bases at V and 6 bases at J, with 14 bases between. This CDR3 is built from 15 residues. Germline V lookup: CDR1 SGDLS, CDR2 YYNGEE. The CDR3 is CASSVGNEGADTQYF. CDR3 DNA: TGTGCCAGCAGCGTAGGGAACGAAGGGGCGGATACGCAGTATTTT.

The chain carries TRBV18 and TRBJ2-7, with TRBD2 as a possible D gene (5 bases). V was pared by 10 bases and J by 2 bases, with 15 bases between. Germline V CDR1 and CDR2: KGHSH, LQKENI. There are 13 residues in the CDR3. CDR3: CATSGNSAYEQYF. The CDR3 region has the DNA TGTGCCACCTCCGGGAACAGCGCCTACGAGCAGTACTTC.